This T cell receptor (beta chain) was captured by sequencing in a study of OX40 agonist ivuxolimab in advanced cancers. Study-level points and caveats: At 0.1 to 3.0 mg/kg and by week 6, CD4+ and CD8+ T cells in the blood had expanded clonally. Researchers did not determine the expanded peripheral T cells' antigen specificity.

TCRdb keeps only in-frame clones here, not all; method: immunoSEQ multiplex PCR. Altogether more than 45,000 clones are present, about 88% being singletons, with the ten largest covering roughly 12%. In regard to this clone: Its target is not known.

This TCR was recovered from an adult with an advanced solid tumor such as melanoma, head and neck, liver or kidney cancer. The starting material was CD4+ or CD8+ T cells sorted from blood, obtained in a trial of the OX40 agonist ivuxolimab.

This CDR3 is CASSVVSGELFF. The CDR3, as DNA: TGTGCCAGCAGCGTAGTATCCGGGGAGCTGTTTTTT. This sequence joins TRBV9 and TRBJ2-2; D unresolved. The CDR3 has 12 residues. Germline CDR1 and CDR2: SGDLS and YYNGEE. With 0 bases removed from V and 6 bases from J, the gap between germline ends came to 3 bases.